Below are 13 T cell receptor beta chains sequenced from a single sample in a study of tumor and adjacent non-tumor tissue in lung cancer. RNA was extracted from bulk tissue without any cell sorting. The library came from three nested PCR rounds adapted from ARM-PCR protocols. TCRdb re-derived calls from the multiplex PCR reads in MiXCR, one entry per CDR3 protein. The sample lists about 76,000 distinct CDR3 sequences; around 70% were seen once. Sequenced material: lung tumor tissue. The receptors originated from a woman in her seventies with non-small cell lung cancer.

This clonotype appeared many times. This chain joins TRBV28 and TRBJ2-7, with no clear D. The V end lost 3 bases, the J end lost 4 bases, and 4 bases lay between the germline ends. The CDR3 spans 11 residues. Germline V CDR1 and CDR2: MDHEN, SYDVKM. CDR3 coding DNA: TGTGCCAGCAGTTTTATTTACGAGCAGTACTTC. It is translated as CASSFIYEQYF.

With regard to this clonotype: Given a much more abundant clone one base away, this may be a read error. The chain joins TRBV14 to TRBJ1-6; the D is unclear. This CDR3 contains 14 residues. In germline, CDR1 is SGHDN, CDR2 FVKESK. Here the CDR3 DNA reads TGTGGCAGCAGCCGAATCCCTGATAATTCACCCCTCCACTTT. It specifies CGSSRIPDNSPLHF.

This clonotype has just a few counts. Being one base from a much bigger clone, this may be a read error. The genes are TRBV20-1 and TRBJ2-3; the match to TRBD2 covers 8 bases. Germline V gene data show CDR1 as DFQATT and CDR2 as SNEGSKA (reference sequence). The CDR3 loop spans 16 amino acids. DNA of the CDR3: TGCAGTGCTAGAGACCCTCAAGCGGGAGAGACAGATACGCAGGATTTT. It is translated as CSARDPQAGETDTQDF.

This clonotype came up once. A much bigger clone sits one base away, suggesting this may be a read error. This chain links TRBV20-1 with TRBJ2-1, with a possible D match to TRBD2 (6 bases). The V gene lost 3 bases and the J gene lost 4 bases, with 13 bases spanning the gap. This CDR3 spans 14 amino acids. Germline V gene data show CDR1 as DFQATT and CDR2 as SNEGSKA (reference sequence). The CDR3 sequence is CSARGGIGYNEQFF. In DNA form, the CDR3 reads TGCAGTGCTAGGGGCGGGATTGGATACAATGAGCAGTTCTTC.

To note about this clonotype: The conserved phenylalanine or tryptophan normally closing the CDR3 is absent here, so this likely arose from a read error. The limits of the CDR3 on the DNA are not certain, so only TCRdb's listed CDR3 is given. V gene TRBV5-4 combines with J gene TRBJ2-2; TRBD2, the table's D call, lacks a check against the DNA. The CDR3 spans 17 amino acids, including both terminal residues. Germline V gene data show CDR1 as SGHNT and CDR2 as YYREEE (reference sequence). CDR3 protein: CASSFSGRALGTGELLY.

Comment on this clonotype: A clone one base away is much larger, so this may be a read error. V gene TRBV5-1 combines with J gene TRBJ2-1; no reliable D call. The V end was cut by 3 bases, the J end by 0 bases, with 13 bases between. Germline values: CDR1 SGHRS, CDR2 YFSETQ. CDR3 size: 16 residues. The CDR3, as DNA: TGCGCCAGCAGCTCGGCCGCTTCGAACTCCTACAATGAGCAGTTCTTC. This encodes CASSSAASNSYNEQFF. The full variable domain, in which reference TRBV5-1 and TRBJ2-1 provide the parts outside the CDR3, is KAGVTQTPRYLIKTRGQQVTLSCSPISGHRSVSWYQQTPGQGLQFLFEYFSETQRNKGNFPGRFSGRQFSNSRSEMNVSTLELGDSALYLCASSSAASNSYNEQFFGPGTRLTVL.

Concerning this clonotype itself: A much more abundant neighbour one base away suggests this may be a read error. The chain is built from TRBV6-6 and TRBJ1-2; maybe TRBD1 (6 bases). The CDR3 covers 14 residues. Germline V gene data show CDR1 as MNHNY and CDR2 as SVGAGI (reference sequence). V lost 2 bases and J 4 bases, leaving 11 bases between the germline ends. The CDR3 DNA reads as TGTGCCAGCAGTTACCCACAGGGATCCTATGGCTACACCTTC. Its protein is CASSYPQGSYGYTF.

Comment on this clonotype: Sequence at one end of the junction differs from germline and may be a read error. The gene calls are TRBV29-1 and TRBJ2-1; D uncertain. Germline loops: CDR1 SQVTM, CDR2 ANQGSEA. The CDR3 is 12 residues long. CDR3 nucleotides: TGCGGCGTTGATGGGGAACTCAATGAGCAGTTCTTC. The encoded protein is CGVDGELNEQFF.

Details on this clonotype: A much bigger clone sits one base away, suggesting this may be a read error. The CDR3 DNA is TGCAGTGCTAGAGGGGAGGTTTCCTACAAAGAGCAGTTCTTC. Residues: CSARGEVSYKEQFF. The rearrangement uses TRBV20-1 and TRBJ2-1, with D maybe TRBD2 (6 bases). CDR3 length: 14 amino acids. Germline V lookup: CDR1 DFQATT, CDR2 SNEGSKA (reference sequence).

On this clonotype itself: One junction end disagrees with the germline gene, perhaps due to a read error. The chain is built from TRBV6-5 and TRBJ2-1; perhaps TRBD2 as D (5 bases). This CDR3 has 17 residues. Germline lookup yields CDR1 MNHEY and CDR2 SVGAGI. DNA for the CDR3: TGTGCCAGCAGGGCCGGGGTAGCTGGAGAGGTGTACAATGAGCGGTTCTTC. Its protein product is CASRAGVAGEVYNERFF.

A word on this clonotype: The CDR3 end shows no conserved phenylalanine or tryptophan, and so a read error is likely. The chain links TRBV29-1 to TRBJ2-7; no clear D. CDR1 and CDR2 from the germline V gene are SQVTM and ANQGSEA. The CDR3 runs 10 residues. V lost 5 bases and J 3 bases, leaving 5 bases between the germline ends. Here the CDR3 reads CSVPNYEQYL. CDR3 bases: TGCAGCGTTCCCAACTACGAGCAGTACTTG.

On this clonotype: With a much larger clone just one base away, this may be a read error. V is TRBV10-3 and J is TRBJ2-7, with D unclear. This CDR3 region has 12 residues. Germline CDR1 reads ENHRY; CDR2 reads SYGVKD. In nucleotides, the CDR3 is TGTGTCATCGGATCCGAGAGCTACGAGCAGTACTTC. It translates to CVIGSESYEQYF.

CDR3 loop: CASSQHTGGDPYEQYF. Written as DNA, the CDR3 is TGCGCCAGCAGCCAACACACAGGGGGCGATCCCTACGAGCAGTACTTC. The chain carries TRBV4-1 and TRBJ2-7; TRBD1 agrees at 9 bases. From germline, CDR1 is MGHRA and CDR2 YSYEKL. V dropped 2 bases and J dropped 2; count of bases not matched to a gene: 7. The CDR3 totals 16 residues.